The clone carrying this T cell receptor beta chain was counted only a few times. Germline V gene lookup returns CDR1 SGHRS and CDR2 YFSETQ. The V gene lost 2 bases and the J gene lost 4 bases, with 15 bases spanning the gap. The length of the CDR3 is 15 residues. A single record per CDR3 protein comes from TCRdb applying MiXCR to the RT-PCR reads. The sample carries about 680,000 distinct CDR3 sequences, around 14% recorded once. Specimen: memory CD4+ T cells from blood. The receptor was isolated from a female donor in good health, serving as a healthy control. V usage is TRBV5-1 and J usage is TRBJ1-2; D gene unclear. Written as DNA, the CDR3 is TGCGCCAGCAGCTTTTCGCGAGGCCCCGGCTATGGCTACACCTTC. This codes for CASSFSRGPGYGYTF. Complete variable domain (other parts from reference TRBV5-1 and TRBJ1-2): KAGVTQTPRYLIKTRGQQVTLSCSPISGHRSVSWYQQTPGQGLQFLFEYFSETQRNKGNFPGRFSGRQFSNSRSEMNVSTLELGDSALYLCASSFSRGPGYGYTFGSGTRLTVV.